These 15 T cell receptor beta chains came from one sample sequenced in a study of T cells after yellow fever vaccination (dated by TCRdb to the late 2010s). Library construction relied on 5' RACE. Sequencing used an Illumina NovaSeq 6000. TCRdb reanalyzed the raw reads on its own, using fastp at Q25 for trimming and MiXCR for clone calling, and kept in-frame beta chains. Rows with a matching CDR3 protein are joined into one entry that keeps the most common DNA and genes. For this sample the table gives 340,000 or so distinct CDR3 sequences, of which 9.5% to 15% were detected only once. The ten largest account for approximately 3.3% of the sample. According to the study, the label for this sample's treatment or condition signals: live attenuated yellow fever vaccine strain. Material: CD4+ T cells sorted from PBMCs, obtained 15 days after the yellow fever booster vaccination. The receptor source for this set is a man aged 18 to 29 who received the YFV17D yellow fever vaccine.

This clonotype occurred a few times. The chain uses TRBV10-3 and TRBJ1-2; D gene unclear. The CDR3 contains 13 residues. V was clipped by 0 bases and J by 3 bases, with 5 bases between them. Germline lookup yields CDR1 ENHRY and CDR2 SYGVKD. CDR3 sequence (DNA): TGTGCCATCAGTGAGTCGACGGACTATGGCTACACCTTC. It yields the protein CAISESTDYGYTF.

The chain recombines TRBV3-1 with TRBJ2-1; D possibly uses TRBD1 or TRBD2 (7 bases each). Looked up from germline, CDR1 is LGHDT and CDR2 is YNNKEL (reference sequence). CDR3 size: 15 residues. The V end lost 1 base, the J end lost 6 bases, and 13 bases lay between the germline ends. The CDR3 DNA sequence: TGTGCCAGCAGCCAAGTCAGGGGGGGCTTCAATGAGCAGTTCTTC. Amino acids: CASSQVRGGFNEQFF.

In this sample, this clonotype turned up a few times. CDR3 loop: CSVRAGTGGITEAFF. CDR3 nucleotides: TGCAGCGTTCGAGCTGGGACAGGGGGCATCACTGAAGCTTTCTTT. This sequence joins TRBV29-1 and TRBJ1-1; 12 bases are shared with TRBD1. Germline CDR1 SQVTM, CDR2 ANQGSEA. J lost 4 bases, V lost 5 bases, and 8 bases had no gene match. The CDR3 is 15 amino acids.

The chain employs TRBV6-6 and TRBJ1-6; D remains unclear. Trimming removed 1 base at V and 0 bases at J, with 10 bases between. CDR3 length equals 17 residues. CDR1 is MNHNY, CDR2 SVGAGI, per germline (reference sequence). This chain's CDR3 is CASSYWAASSYNSPLHF. In DNA, the CDR3 is TGTGCCAGCAGTTACTGGGCCGCCAGCTCCTATAATTCACCCCTCCACTTT.

The rearrangement joins TRBV6-5 to TRBJ1-3; 7 positions match TRBD1. Germline CDR1 is MNHEY and CDR2 is SVGAGI. The length of the CDR3 is 16 residues. V dropped 1 base and J dropped 4; count of bases not matched to a gene: 7. The CDR3 loop reads CASSYLSRDRGNTIYF. CDR3 in DNA: TGTGCCAGCAGTTACTTATCCAGGGACAGAGGAAACACCATATATTTT.

The CDR3 bases are TGTGCCAGCAGTTACGGGGAAGCCCACACTGAAGCTTTCTTT. Translated, it gives CASSYGEAHTEAFF. The V and J genes are TRBV6-2 or TRBV6-3 and TRBJ1-1; D remains unclear. The germline V gene encodes CDR1 MNHEY and CDR2 SVGEGT. V lost 2 bases, J lost 3 bases, and 10 bases lay in between. This CDR3 has 14 amino acids.

This clonotype was seen only a few times. The V and J genes are TRBV7-3 and TRBJ2-3, with a weak D call TRBD1 (6 bases). V shed 4 bases and J shed 3 bases, with 8 bases lying between them. Germline loops: CDR1 SGHTA, CDR2 FQGTGA. The CDR3 has 13 residues. The chain's CDR3 is CASSSGQTDTQYF. CDR3 DNA sequence: TGTGCCAGCAGCTCCGGACAGACAGATACGCAGTATTTT. The full variable domain, rest sourced from reference TRBV7-3 and TRBJ2-3, is GAGVSQTPSNKVTEKGKYVELRCDPISGHTALYWYRQSLGQGPEFLIYFQGTGAADDSGLPNDRFFAVRPEGSVSTLKIQRTERGDSAVYLCASSSGQTDTQYFGPGTRLTVL.

This clonotype was seen just once. The chain couples TRBV7-3 to TRBJ2-3, with 8 bases matching TRBD2. Losses at the gene ends were 2 bases for V and 2 bases for J; bases not matched to a gene: 9. There are 17 residues in the CDR3. Germline V lookup: CDR1 SGHTA, CDR2 FQGTGA. CDR3 DNA: TGTGCCAGCAGCTTACCTGGGGCGGGGGGCTCCACAGATACGCAGTATTTT. It translates to CASSLPGAGGSTDTQYF. Full variable domain (rest looked up from reference TRBV7-3 and TRBJ2-3): GAGVSQTPSNKVTEKGKYVELRCDPISGHTALYWYRQSLGQGPEFLIYFQGTGAADDSGLPNDRFFAVRPEGSVSTLKIQRTERGDSAVYLCASSLPGAGGSTDTQYFGPGTRLTVL.

This clonotype was counted a few times. The chain recombines TRBV7-9 with TRBJ1-1; D is possibly TRBD1 (5 bases). The CDR3 runs to 14 residues. Trimming removed 2 bases from V and 11 bases from J, with 18 bases in between. Germline assignment: CDR1 SEHNR and CDR2 FQNEAQ (reference sequence). The CDR3 nucleotides are TGTGCCAGCAGCTTACACGGACGGACACCAGGGGCTTTCTTT. Translated: CASSLHGRTPGAFF.

This clonotype turned up a few times. For the CDR3, the DNA is TGTGCCAGCATCGAGGGGGCCGGCGCTGAAGCTTTCTTT. This gives the protein CASIEGAGAEAFF. The chain employs TRBV7-9 and TRBJ1-1; 7 bases are shared with TRBD1. The CDR3 extends over 13 amino acids. The V gene end was trimmed by 7 bases and the J gene end by 6 bases; junction bases not matched to a gene: 8. CDR1 SEHNR and CDR2 FQNEAQ come from the germline V gene (reference sequence).

This clonotype was observed a handful of times. This chain links TRBV4-1 with TRBJ2-7; D tentatively reads TRBD1 or TRBD2 (5 bases each). The ends were cut back, 4 bases at V and 5 bases at J, with 18 bases in the middle. The CDR3 contains 15 residues. CDR1 MGHRA and CDR2 YSYEKL come from the germline V gene. The CDR3 DNA sequence: TGCGCCAGCAGCCCCCAGAGCAGGGACCTTCACGAGCAGTACTTC. It encodes CASSPQSRDLHEQYF.

This clonotype has a handful of counts. The chain combines TRBV5-1 with TRBJ2-5; D gene uncertain. V gave up 1 base and J gave up 1 base, with 11 bases separating them. Germline CDR1 SGHRS, CDR2 YFSETQ. The CDR3 extends over 15 amino acids. The CDR3 DNA reads as TGCGCCAGCAGCTTGCGTTCTGGGATCCAAGAGACCCAGTACTTC. It translates to CASSLRSGIQETQYF. Full variable domain (outside the CDR3, taken from reference TRBV5-1 and TRBJ2-5): KAGVTQTPRYLIKTRGQQVTLSCSPISGHRSVSWYQQTPGQGLQFLFEYFSETQRNKGNFPGRFSGRQFSNSRSEMNVSTLELGDSALYLCASSLRSGIQETQYFGPGTRLLVL.

This clonotype was picked up many times. The chain employs TRBV6-6 and TRBJ2-5, with 13 bases matching TRBD2. The germline V gene encodes CDR1 MNHNY and CDR2 SVGAGI (reference sequence). This CDR3 comprises 17 residues. Losses at the gene ends were 4 bases for V and 5 bases for J; bases not matched to a gene: 10. The CDR3 region is CASSFQELAGGRETQYF. For the CDR3, the DNA is TGTGCCAGCAGTTTCCAAGAACTAGCGGGGGGGAGGGAGACCCAGTACTTC.

The chain joins TRBV5-1 to TRBJ1-2, with a weak D call TRBD1 (6 bases). This CDR3 is 15 amino acids long. Trimming pared 4 bases from V and 2 bases from J, leaving 15 bases between. CDR1 and CDR2 (germline): SGHRS, YFSETQ. Here the CDR3 DNA reads TGCGCCAGCAGCCTTCAGACAGGCTTCAACTATGGCTACACCTTC. Translated, it gives CASSLQTGFNYGYTF.

In its sample, this clonotype was seen a few times. J is TRBJ2-5 and V is TRBV25-1; 7 bases are shared with TRBD2. V gave up 5 bases and J gave up 4 bases; unmatched junction bases: 7. CDR3 length equals 14 residues. Germline V lookup: CDR1 MGHDK, CDR2 SYGVNS. The CDR3 DNA follows: TGTGCCAGCAGTATCGACGGGGAGGGAGAGACCCAGTACTTC. It codes for CASSIDGEGETQYF. Full variable domain (remainder filled in from reference TRBV25-1 and TRBJ2-5): EADIYQTPRYLVIGTGKKITLECSQTMGHDKMYWYQQDPGMELHLIHYSYGVNSTEKGDLSSESTVSRIRTEHFPLTLESARPSHTSQYLCASSIDGEGETQYFGPGTRLLVL.